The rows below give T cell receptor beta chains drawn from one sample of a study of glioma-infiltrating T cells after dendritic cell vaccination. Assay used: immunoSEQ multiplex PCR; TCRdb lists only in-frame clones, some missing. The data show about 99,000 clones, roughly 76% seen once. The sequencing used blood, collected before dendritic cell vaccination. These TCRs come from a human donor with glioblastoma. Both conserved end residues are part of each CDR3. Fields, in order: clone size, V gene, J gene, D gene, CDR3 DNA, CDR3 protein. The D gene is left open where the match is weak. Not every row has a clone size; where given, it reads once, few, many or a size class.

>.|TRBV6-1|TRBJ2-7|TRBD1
TGTGCCAGCACCAACGAGGAACAGGGGGGTGTGCAGTACTTC
CASTNEEQGGVQYF
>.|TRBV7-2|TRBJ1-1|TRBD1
TGTGCCAGCAGCTTAGAAGGGACAGCCAGAACTGAAGCTTTCTTT
CASSLEGTARTEAFF
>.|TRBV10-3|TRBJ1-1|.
TGTGCCATATTGAGACACCTGAACACTGAAGCTTTCTTT
CAILRHLNTEAFF
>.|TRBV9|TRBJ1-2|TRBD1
TGTGCCAGCAGCGACTGGACAGGGGGCTTTGGTGGCTACACCTTC
CASSDWTGGFGGYTF
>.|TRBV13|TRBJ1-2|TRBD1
TGTGCCAGCAGCCGAGAACAGGGGGCGGCCTATGGCTACACCTTC
CASSREQGAAYGYTF
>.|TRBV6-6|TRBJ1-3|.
TGTGCCAGCAGTTACTCGGGCCAGGGCTCTGGAAACACCATATATTTT
CASSYSGQGSGNTIYF
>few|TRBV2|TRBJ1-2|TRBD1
TGTGCCAGCGGGACAGGGGAAGGTGGCTACACCTTC
CASGTGEGGYTF
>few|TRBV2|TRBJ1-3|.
TGTGCCAGCACTGGACACCCTGGAAACACCATATATTTT
CASTGHPGNTIYF
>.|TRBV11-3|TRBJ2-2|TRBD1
TGTGCCAGCAGCTTGGCTACAGGGGGCCCAGAGTTTTCCGGGGAGCTGTTTTTT
CASSLATGGPEFSGELFF
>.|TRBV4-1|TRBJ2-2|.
TGCGCCAGCAGCCAGAGAGCGCACACCGGGGAGCTGTTTTTT
CASSQRAHTGELFF
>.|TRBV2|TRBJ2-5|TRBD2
TGTGCCAGCAGTGTAGCGGGACTGGAGACCCAGTACTTC
CASSVAGLETQYF